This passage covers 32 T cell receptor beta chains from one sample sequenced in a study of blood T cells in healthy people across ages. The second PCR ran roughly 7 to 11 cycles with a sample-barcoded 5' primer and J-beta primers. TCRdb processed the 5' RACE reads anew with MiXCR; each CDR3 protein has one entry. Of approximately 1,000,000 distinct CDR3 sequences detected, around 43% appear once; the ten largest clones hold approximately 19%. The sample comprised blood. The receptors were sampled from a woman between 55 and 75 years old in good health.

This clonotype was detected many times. CDR3 sequence: CSVGEAGANVLTF. The CDR3 bases are TGCAGCGTTGGGGAGGCTGGGGCCAACGTCCTGACTTTC. This chain joins TRBV29-1 and TRBJ2-6; perhaps TRBD2 as D (6 bases). The CDR3 length is 13 residues. Per germline, CDR1 SQVTM and CDR2 ANQGSEA. Trimming removed 4 bases from V and 2 bases from J, with 6 bases in between.

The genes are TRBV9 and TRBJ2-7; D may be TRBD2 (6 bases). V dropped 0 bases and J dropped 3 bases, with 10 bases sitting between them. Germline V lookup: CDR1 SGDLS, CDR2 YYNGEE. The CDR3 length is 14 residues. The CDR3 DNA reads TGTGCCAGCAGCGTAGCCCCGCGGGGCTACGAGCAGTACTTC. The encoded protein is CASSVAPRGYEQYF. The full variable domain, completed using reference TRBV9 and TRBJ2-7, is DSGVTQTPKHLITATGQRVTLRCSPRSGDLSVYWYQQSLDQGLQFLIQYYNGEERAKGNILERFSAQQFPDLHSELNLSSLELGDSALYFCASSVAPRGYEQYFGPGTRLTVT.

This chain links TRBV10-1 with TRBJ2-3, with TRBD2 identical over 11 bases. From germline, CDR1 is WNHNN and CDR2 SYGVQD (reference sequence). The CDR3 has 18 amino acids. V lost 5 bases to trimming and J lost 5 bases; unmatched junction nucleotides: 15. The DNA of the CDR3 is TGCGCCAGCAGTCCGTCGGGACTAGCGGTCCAGGTCGGAGATACGCAGTATTTT. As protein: CASSPSGLAVQVGDTQYF.

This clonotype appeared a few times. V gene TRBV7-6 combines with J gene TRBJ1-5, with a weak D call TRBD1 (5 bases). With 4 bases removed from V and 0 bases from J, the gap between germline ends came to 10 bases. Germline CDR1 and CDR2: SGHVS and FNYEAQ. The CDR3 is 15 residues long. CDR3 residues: CASSSGTDSNQPQHF. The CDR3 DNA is TGTGCCAGCAGCTCCGGGACGGATAGCAATCAGCCCCAGCATTTT.

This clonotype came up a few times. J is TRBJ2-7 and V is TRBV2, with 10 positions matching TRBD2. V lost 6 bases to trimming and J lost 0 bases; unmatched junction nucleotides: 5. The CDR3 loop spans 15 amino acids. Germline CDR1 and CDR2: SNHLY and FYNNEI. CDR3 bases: TGTGCCAGCAGCGGTGGGACTAGCGCCTCCTACGAGCAGTACTTC. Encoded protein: CASSGGTSASYEQYF.

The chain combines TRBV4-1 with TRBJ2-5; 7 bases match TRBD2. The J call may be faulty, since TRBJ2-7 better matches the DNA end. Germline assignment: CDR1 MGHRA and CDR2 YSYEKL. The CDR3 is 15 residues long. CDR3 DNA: TGCGCCAGCAGCCAACCACTGGGGAGGGAGCACGAGCAGTACTTC. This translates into CASSQPLGREHEQYF.

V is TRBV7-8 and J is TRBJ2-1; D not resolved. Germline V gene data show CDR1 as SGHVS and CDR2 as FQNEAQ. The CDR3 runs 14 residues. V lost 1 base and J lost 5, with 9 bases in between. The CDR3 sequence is CASSLVGGNNEQFF. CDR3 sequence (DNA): TGTGCCAGCAGCTTAGTGGGCGGCAACAATGAGCAGTTCTTC. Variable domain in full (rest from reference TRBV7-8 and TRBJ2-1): GAGVSQSPRYKVAKRGQDVALRCDPISGHVSLFWYQQALGQGPEFLTYFQNEAQLDKSGLPSDRFFAERPEGSVSTLKIQRTQQEDSAVYLCASSLVGGNNEQFFGPGTRLTVL.

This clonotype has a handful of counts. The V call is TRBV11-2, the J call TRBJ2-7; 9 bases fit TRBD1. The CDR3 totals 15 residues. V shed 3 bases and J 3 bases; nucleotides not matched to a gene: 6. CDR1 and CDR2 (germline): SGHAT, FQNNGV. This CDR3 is CASSFAGTGFYEQYF. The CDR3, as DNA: TGTGCCAGCAGCTTCGCCGGGACAGGGTTCTACGAGCAGTACTTC.

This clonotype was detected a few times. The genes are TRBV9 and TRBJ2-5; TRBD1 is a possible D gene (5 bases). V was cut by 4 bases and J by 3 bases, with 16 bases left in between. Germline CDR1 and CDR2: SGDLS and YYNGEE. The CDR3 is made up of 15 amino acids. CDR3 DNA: TGTGCCAGCAGCATCCAGGGTTTCGGAAAAGAGACCCAGTACTTC. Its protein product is CASSIQGFGKETQYF.

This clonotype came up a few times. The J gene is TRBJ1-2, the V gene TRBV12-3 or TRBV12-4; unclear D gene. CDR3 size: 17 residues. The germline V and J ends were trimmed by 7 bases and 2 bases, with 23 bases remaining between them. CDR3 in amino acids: CASTSGPLGIQNYGYTF. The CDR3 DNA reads TGTGCCAGCACCTCCGGTCCTCTTGGGATTCAGAACTATGGCTACACCTTC.

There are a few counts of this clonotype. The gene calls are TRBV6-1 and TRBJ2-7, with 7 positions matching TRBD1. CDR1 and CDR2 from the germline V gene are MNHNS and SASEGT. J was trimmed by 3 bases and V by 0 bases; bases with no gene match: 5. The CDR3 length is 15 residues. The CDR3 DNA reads TGTGCCAGCAGTGAAGCCCCGGGACAGCTCTACGAGCAGTACTTC. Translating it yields CASSEAPGQLYEQYF.

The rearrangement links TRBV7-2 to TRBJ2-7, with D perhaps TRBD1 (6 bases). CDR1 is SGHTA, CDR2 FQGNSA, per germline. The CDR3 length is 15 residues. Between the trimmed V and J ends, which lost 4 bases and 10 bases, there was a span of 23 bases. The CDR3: CASSSRSGALGIQYF. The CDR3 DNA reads TGTGCCAGCAGCTCCCGATCAGGGGCCCTCGGTATTCAGTACTTC.

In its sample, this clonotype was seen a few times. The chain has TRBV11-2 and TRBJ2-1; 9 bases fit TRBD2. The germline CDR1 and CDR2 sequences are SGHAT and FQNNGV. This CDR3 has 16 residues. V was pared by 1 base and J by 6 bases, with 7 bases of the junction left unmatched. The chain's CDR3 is CASSLAVIAGVNEQFF. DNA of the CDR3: TGTGCCAGCAGCTTAGCGGTTATAGCGGGAGTCAATGAGCAGTTCTTC.

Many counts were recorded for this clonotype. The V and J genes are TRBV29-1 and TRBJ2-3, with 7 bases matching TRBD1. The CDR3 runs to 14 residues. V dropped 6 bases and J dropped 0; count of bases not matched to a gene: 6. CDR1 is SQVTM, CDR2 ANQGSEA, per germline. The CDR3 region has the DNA TGCAGCGTGGTGACAGGGATAAGCACAGATACGCAGTATTTT. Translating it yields CSVVTGISTDTQYF.

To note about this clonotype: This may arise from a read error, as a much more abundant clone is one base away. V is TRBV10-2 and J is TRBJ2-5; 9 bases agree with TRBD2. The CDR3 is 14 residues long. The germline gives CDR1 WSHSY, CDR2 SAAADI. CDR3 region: CASRERGATETQYF. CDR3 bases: TGCGCCAGCCGTGAGCGGGGGGCGACGGAGACCCAGTACTTC.

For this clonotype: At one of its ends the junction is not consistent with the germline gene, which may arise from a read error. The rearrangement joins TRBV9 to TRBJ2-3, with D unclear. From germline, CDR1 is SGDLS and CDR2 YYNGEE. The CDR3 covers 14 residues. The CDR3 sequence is CAGSVGSGGDTQYF. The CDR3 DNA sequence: TGTGCCGGCAGCGTAGGTTCGGGTGGGGATACGCAGTATTTT.

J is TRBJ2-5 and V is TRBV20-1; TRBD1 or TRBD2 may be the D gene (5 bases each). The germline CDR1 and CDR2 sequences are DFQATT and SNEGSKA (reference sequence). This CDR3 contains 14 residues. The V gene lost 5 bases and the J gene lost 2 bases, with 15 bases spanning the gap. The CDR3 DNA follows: TGCAGTGCTCCATCGGGGCAGGGTCAAGAGACCCAGTACTTC. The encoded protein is CSAPSGQGQETQYF.

CDR3 sequence (DNA): TGTGCCAGCAGCCCCTATGGGGGCCCCGGAATTTCCGCCAATGAGCAGTTCTTC. This sequence encodes CASSPYGGPGISANEQFF. The chain recombines TRBV7-9 with TRBJ2-1, with a possible D match to TRBD1 (6 bases). The V and J ends lost 5 bases and 6 bases respectively, with 26 bases between them. The CDR3 is 18 residues long. The V gene's germline CDR1 is SEHNR and CDR2 FQNEAQ (reference sequence).

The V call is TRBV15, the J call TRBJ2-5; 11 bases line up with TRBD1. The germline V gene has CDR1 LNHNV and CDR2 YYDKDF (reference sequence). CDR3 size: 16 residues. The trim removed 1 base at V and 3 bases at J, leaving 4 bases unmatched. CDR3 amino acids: CATSRGRTGGKETQYF. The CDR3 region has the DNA TGTGCCACCAGCAGAGGGAGGACAGGGGGCAAAGAGACCCAGTACTTC.

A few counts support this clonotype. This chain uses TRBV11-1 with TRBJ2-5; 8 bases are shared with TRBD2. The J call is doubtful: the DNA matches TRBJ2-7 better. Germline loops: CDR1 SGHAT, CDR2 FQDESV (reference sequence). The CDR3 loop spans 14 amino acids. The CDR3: CASSFHREGYEQYF. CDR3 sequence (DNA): TGTGCCAGCAGCTTCCACCGGGAGGGGTACGAGCAGTACTTC.

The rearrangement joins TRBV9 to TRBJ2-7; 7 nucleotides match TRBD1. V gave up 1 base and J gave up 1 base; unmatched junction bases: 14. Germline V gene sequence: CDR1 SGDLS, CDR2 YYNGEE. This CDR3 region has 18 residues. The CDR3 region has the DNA TGTGCCAGCAGCGTATCCCGCCGTCGACAGGGTGTTTCCTACGAGCAGTACTTC. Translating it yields CASSVSRRRQGVSYEQYF.

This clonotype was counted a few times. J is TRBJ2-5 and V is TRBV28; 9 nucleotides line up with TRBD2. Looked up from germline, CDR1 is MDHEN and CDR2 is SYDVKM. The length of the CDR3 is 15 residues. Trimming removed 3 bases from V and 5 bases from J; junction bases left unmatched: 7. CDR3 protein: CASSLVAGGTETQYF. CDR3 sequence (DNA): TGTGCCAGCAGTTTGGTTGCGGGAGGGACGGAGACCCAGTACTTC.

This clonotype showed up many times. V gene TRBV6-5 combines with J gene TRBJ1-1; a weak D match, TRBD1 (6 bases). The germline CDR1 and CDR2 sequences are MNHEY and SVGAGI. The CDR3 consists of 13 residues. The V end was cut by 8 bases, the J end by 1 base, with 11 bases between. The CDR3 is CASRRQENTEAFF. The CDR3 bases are TGTGCCAGCCGGAGACAGGAGAACACTGAAGCTTTCTTT.

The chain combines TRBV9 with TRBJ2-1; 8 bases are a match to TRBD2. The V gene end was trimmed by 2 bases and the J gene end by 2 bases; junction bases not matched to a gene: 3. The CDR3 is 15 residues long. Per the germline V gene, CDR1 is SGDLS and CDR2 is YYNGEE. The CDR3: CASSVSGTTYNEQFF. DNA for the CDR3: TGTGCCAGCAGCGTTAGCGGGACAACCTACAATGAGCAGTTCTTC.

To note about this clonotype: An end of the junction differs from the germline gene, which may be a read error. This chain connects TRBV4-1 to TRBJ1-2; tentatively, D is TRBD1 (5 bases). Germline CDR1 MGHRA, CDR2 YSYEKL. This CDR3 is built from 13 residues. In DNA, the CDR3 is TGCGCAAGCAGCGGGGGGACCCCCTATGGCTACACCTTC. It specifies CASSGGTPYGYTF.

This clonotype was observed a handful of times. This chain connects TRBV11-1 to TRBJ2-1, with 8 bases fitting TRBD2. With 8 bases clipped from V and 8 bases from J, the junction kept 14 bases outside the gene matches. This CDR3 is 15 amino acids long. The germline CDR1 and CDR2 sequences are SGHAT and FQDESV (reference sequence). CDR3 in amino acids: CASHSAGGGWHEQFF. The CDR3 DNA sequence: TGTGCCAGCCATTCGGCGGGGGGAGGCTGGCATGAGCAGTTCTTC.

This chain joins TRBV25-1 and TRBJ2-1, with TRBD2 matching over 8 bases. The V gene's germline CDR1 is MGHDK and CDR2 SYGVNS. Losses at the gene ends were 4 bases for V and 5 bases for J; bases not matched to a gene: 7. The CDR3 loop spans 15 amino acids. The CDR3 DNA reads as TGTGCCAGCAGTGTGGCGATAGCGGGGCACAATGAGCAGTTCTTC. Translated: CASSVAIAGHNEQFF.

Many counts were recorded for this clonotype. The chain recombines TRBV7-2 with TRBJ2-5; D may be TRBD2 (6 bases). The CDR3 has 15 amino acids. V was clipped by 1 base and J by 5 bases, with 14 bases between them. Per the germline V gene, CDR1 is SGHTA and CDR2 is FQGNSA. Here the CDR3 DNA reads TGTGCCAGCAGCTTAGTTGGAGGGCCGGGGGAGACCCAGTACTTC. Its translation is CASSLVGGPGETQYF.

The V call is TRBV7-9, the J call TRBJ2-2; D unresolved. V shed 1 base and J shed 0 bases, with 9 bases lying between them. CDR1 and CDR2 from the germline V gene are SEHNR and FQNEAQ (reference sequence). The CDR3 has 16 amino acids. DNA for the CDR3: TGTGCCAGCAGCTTAGGTCTTTTAGCGAACACCGGGGAGCTGTTTTTT. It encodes CASSLGLLANTGELFF.

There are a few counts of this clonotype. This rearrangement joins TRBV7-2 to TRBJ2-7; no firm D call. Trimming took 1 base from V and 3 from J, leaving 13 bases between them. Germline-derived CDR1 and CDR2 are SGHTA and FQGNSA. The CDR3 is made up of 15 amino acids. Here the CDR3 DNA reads TGTGCCAGCAGCTTAGAAGTCGGCTACTACTACGAGCAGTACTTC. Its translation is CASSLEVGYYYEQYF.

The CDR3: CASPPGTGPTEAFF. CDR3 nucleotides: TGTGCCAGCCCCCCAGGGACAGGGCCCACTGAAGCTTTCTTT. The chain employs TRBV27 and TRBJ1-1; 9 bases map to TRBD1. Germline lookup yields CDR1 MNHEY and CDR2 SMNVEV (reference sequence). V gave up 8 bases and J gave up 4 bases; unmatched junction bases: 8. The length of the CDR3 is 14 residues.

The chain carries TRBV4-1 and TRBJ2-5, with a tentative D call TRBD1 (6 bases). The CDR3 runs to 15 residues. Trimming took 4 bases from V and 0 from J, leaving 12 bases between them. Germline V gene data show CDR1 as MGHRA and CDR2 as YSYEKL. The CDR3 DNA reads TGCGCCAGCAGCCGGGGGCCTCAAAACCAAGAGACCCAGTACTTC. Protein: CASSRGPQNQETQYF.